This is a list of T cell receptor beta chains from one sample in a study of cytomegalovirus exposure and HLA in healthy donors. Measured with immunoSEQ multiplex PCR; TCRdb has only the in-frame clones, and not every one. This table has 120,000 or so clones, 80% to 85% appearing once. Sequences were obtained from PBMCs. Every receptor here comes from a man in his thirties or forties in good health and CMV-seronegative. Each CDR3 is given with its conserved first and last residue. A D gene is named only where the DNA matches it firmly. Clone size, where shown, is once, few, many, or a class for clones that have expanded.

. . TRBJ1-2 TRBV6-6 TGTGCCAGCAGTTACGCCCCGGGAGCCCGCTATGGCTACACCTTC CASSYAPGARYGYTF
. . TRBJ2-3 TRBV7-6 TGTGCCAGCAGCACCCGGAGGGCAGATACGCAGTATTTT CASSTRRADTQYF
. TRBD1 TRBJ2-1 TRBV19 TGTGCCAGTAGGGACAGGGGGAGGTACAATGAGCAGTTCTTC CASRDRGRYNEQFF
. TRBD1 TRBJ2-7 TRBV2 TGTGCCAGCAGGGGGACAGGGGACTACGAGCAGTACTTC CASRGTGDYEQYF
few TRBD1 TRBJ2-7 TRBV6-6 TGTGCCAGCAGTTACTCGAGGGCAGGGGGATCTCGCGAGCAGTACTTC CASSYSRAGGSREQYF
. . TRBJ2-2 TRBV6-6 TGTGCCAGCAGTTACCCTTTAACCGGGGAGCTGTTTTTT CASSYPLTGELFF
. . TRBJ2-5 TRBV6-1 TGTGCCAGCACCCTCGGGACTCAAGAGACCCAGTACTTC CASTLGTQETQYF
. . TRBJ2-3 TRBV21-1 TGTGCCAGCAGCACCAGGCGGGGAGCTAGCACAGATACGCAGTATTTT CASSTRRGASTDTQYF
. TRBD1 TRBJ2-7 TRBV11-2 TGTGCCAGCAGCTTCTCTAGGGGGCGGTCCCCCTACGAGCAGTACTTC CASSFSRGRSPYEQYF
. TRBD1 TRBJ1-5 TRBV6-1 TGTGCCAGCAGTGGAGTCTCCGGGACAGGGTCCATTCTAGTCAATCAGCCCCAGCATTTT CASSGVSGTGSILVNQPQHF
. . TRBJ2-7 TRBV7-9 TGTTCCAGCAGCCCCGCGAGGGCTGGGGAGGCCTACGAGCAGTACTTC CSSSPARAGEAYEQYF
. . TRBJ2-5 TRBV9 TGTGCCAGCAGCGTAGGGGGCCAGCAAGAGACCCAGTACTTC CASSVGGQQETQYF
. . TRBJ2-5 TRBV6-1 TGTGCCAGCCTCTTAGGGGTCACCCCTGGGGAGACCCAGTACTTC CASLLGVTPGETQYF
. TRBD1 TRBJ2-7 TRBV10-2 TGCGCCAGCAGTGTACAGGGGCGCGACTATTCCTACGAGCAGTACTTC CASSVQGRDYSYEQYF
. . TRBJ1-2 TRBV11-2 TGTGCCAGCAGCACCGGACAGATCTATGGCTACACCTTC CASSTGQIYGYTF
. . TRBJ2-6 TRBV6-4 TGTGCCAGCAGTGACTCCTCCGTAGCTGGGGCCAACGTCCTGACTTTC CASSDSSVAGANVLTF
. . TRBJ1-1 TRBV27 TGTGCCAGCAACATACGGGGACTCCCCTCAATGAACACTGAAGCTTTCTTT CASNIRGLPSMNTEAFF
once . TRBJ1-1 TRBV6-5 TGTGCCAGCATCGATGTGGGGGGGGATAACACTGAAGCTTTCTTT CASIDVGGDNTEAFF
. TRBD1 TRBJ1-1 TRBV18 TGTGCCAGCGGAGCAGGGGGCGGGAACACTGAAGCTTTCTTT CASGAGGGNTEAFF
. TRBD1 TRBJ1-1 TRBV28 TGTGCCAGCAGTTTAGTCCCAGGGGGCTTAGGTTGGTACACTGAAGCTTTCTTT CASSLVPGGLGWYTEAFF
. TRBD1 TRBJ2-7 TRBV4-3 TGCGCCAGCAGCCCCGACAGGGGAAGATACGAGCAGTACTTC CASSPDRGRYEQYF
. . TRBJ1-2 TRBV28 TGTGCCAGCCGCTCAACCTCAGGGGCTTATGGCTACACCTTC CASRSTSGAYGYTF